This T cell receptor beta chain was retrieved from a study of blood T cell repertoires in COVID-19. Whole-study context: There were acute and convalescent COVID-19 samples, and they came from the United States, Italy and Spain. In each case, the material was cDNA or gDNA derived from T cells, B-cell-depleted T cells, or PBMCs.

The CDR3 runs 15 residues. Trimming took 2 bases from V and 3 from J; bases not matched to a gene: 6. Per the germline V gene, CDR1 is GTSNPN and CDR2 is SVGIG (reference sequence). Original processing methods: Reference gene primer amplification gave estimated nucleated cell counts. Clones were read by immunoSEQ multiplex PCR, and TCRdb kept only the in-frame ones, dropping some. V, J and clone size reflect that table, while D and trimming were determined from the DNA. The data contain about 240,000 clones, about 81% of them singletons. This TCR was recovered from a woman between 55 and 75 years old with active or convalescent COVID-19. This chain joins TRBV30 and TRBJ1-5; 8 nucleotides line up with TRBD1. The sample consisted of peripheral blood. The CDR3 sequence is CAWSRGDRSNQPQHF. In nucleotides, the CDR3 is TGTGCCTGGAGTAGGGGGGACAGGTCCAATCAGCCCCAGCATTTT.